The clone carrying this T cell receptor (beta chain) turned up a few times. Its antigen is as yet unknown. No cell fractionation was done, so the repertoire covers all unsorted peripheral blood T cells. This specimen belongs to a study of HIV-infected patients and healthy controls. Study as a whole: No general T-cell lymphocytopenia was present, and per-chain CDR3 totals resembled those of controls. General study points: Apparent post-therapy Gini recovery among HIV-infected patients was not reproduced with size-matched repertoires. Healthy controls carried many MAIT alpha-chain CDR3s, while HIV+ repertoires had few.

V was trimmed by 1 base and J by 9 bases, leaving 10 bases between them. The germline gives CDR1 MNHEY, CDR2 SVGAGI. CDR3 size: 13 residues. Reverse transcription used around 500 ng RNA and constant-region primers for alpha and beta. Separate chain-specific third strand synthesis with multiplexing indices produced the alpha and beta libraries. MiXCR, run by TCRdb on the 5' RACE reads, gives a single entry per CDR3 protein. The sample has approximately 11,000 distinct CDR3 sequences, about 10% seen once; the top ten hold 17%. The source material was blood, sampled before antiretroviral therapy. The chain couples TRBV6-5 to TRBJ2-1; a possible D gene is TRBD2 (5 bases). The sequence came from an adult with HIV infection. For the CDR3, the DNA is TGTGCCAGCAGTTACTTACACGGGGTTGAGCAGTTCTTC. Its translation: CASSYLHGVEQFF.